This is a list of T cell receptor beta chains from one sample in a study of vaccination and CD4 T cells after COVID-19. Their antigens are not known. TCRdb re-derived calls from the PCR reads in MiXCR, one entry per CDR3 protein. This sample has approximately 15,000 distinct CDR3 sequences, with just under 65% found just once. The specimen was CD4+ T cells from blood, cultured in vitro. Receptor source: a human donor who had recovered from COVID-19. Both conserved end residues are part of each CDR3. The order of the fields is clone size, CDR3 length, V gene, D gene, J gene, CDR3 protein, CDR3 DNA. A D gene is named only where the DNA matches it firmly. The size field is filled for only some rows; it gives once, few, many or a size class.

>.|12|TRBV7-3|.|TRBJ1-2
CASSPRQDGYTF
TGTGCCAGCAGCCCACGACAGGATGGCTACACCTTC
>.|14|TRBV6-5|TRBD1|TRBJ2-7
CASSYDRGRLEQYF
TGTGCCAGCAGTTACGACAGGGGGCGGCTCGAGCAGTACTTC
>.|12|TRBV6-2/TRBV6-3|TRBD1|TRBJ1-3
CASSKPGQSHRF
TGTGCCAGCAGTAAGCCGGGACAGTCTCACCGTTTT
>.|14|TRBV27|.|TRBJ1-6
CASSRGGLVSPLHF
TGTGCCAGCAGTCGTGGGGGACTAGTTTCACCCCTCCACTTT
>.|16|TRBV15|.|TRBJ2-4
CATSRDFSEGWNIQYF
TGTGCCACCAGCAGAGATTTTTCCGAGGGATGGAACATTCAGTACTTC
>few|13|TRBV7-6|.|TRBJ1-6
CASSWADNSPLHF
TGTGCCAGCAGCTGGGCCGATAATTCACCCCTCCACTTT
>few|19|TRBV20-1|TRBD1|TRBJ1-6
CSAKDRGRRLFSYNSPLHF
TGCAGTGCCAAGGACAGGGGTCGCCGATTATTCTCCTATAATTCACCCCTCCACTTT
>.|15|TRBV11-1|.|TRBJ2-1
CASSLILQGYNEQFF
TGTGCCAGCAGCTTAATTCTTCAGGGCTACAATGAGCAGTTCTTC
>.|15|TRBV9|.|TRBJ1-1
CASSVVVEGNTEAFF
TGTGCCAGCAGCGTAGTGGTGGAGGGGAACACTGAAGCTTTCTTT
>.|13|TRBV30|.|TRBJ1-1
CAWSVIANTEAFF
TGTGCCTGGAGTGTAATCGCCAACACTGAAGCTTTCTTT
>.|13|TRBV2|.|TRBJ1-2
CASSEAQRVGYTF
TGTGCCAGCAGTGAAGCGCAACGGGTTGGCTACACCTTC
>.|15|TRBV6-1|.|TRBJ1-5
CASREIKNSNQPQHF
TGTGCCAGCAGGGAAATTAAGAATAGCAATCAGCCCCAGCATTTT
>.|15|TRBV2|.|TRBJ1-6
CASKEMAAMRSPLHF
TGTGCCAGCAAGGAAATGGCGGCGATGCGTTCACCCCTCCACTTT
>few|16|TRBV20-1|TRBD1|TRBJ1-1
CSHEARDRVEWTEAFF
TGCAGTCATGAAGCTCGGGACAGGGTGGAATGGACTGAAGCTTTCTTT
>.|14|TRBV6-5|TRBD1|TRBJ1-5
CASSYAGGNQPQHF
TGTGCCAGCAGTTACGCAGGGGGGAATCAGCCCCAGCATTTT
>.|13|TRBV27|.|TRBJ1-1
CASYGGGLTEAFF
TGTGCCTCCTATGGCGGGGGCCTCACTGAAGCTTTCTTT
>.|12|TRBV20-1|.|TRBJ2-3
CSARFRTDTQYF
TGCAGTGCTAGATTTAGAACAGATACGCAGTATTTT
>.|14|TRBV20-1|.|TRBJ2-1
CSARDYRDLGSRFF
TGCAGTGCTAGGGATTACCGGGACCTCGGATCTAGGTTCTTC
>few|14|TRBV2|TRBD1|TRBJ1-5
CASSSGGNNQPQHF
TGTGCCAGCAGTTCAGGGGGAAACAATCAGCCCCAGCATTTT
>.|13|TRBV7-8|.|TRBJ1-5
CASREQPNQPQHF
TGTGCCAGCAGAGAACAGCCCAATCAGCCCCAGCATTTT
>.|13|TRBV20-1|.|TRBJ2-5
CSARRGVGETQYF
TGCAGTGCTAGGCGTGGGGTGGGGGAGACCCAGTACTTC
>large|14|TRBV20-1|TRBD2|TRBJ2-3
CSVEVAGGPDTQYF
TGCAGTGTCGAGGTAGCGGGAGGCCCAGATACGCAGTATTTT
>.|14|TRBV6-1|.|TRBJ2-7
CASFTPTSSWEQYF
TGTGCCAGTTTTACTCCCACTTCGTCTTGGGAGCAGTACTTC
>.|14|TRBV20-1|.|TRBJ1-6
CSARSQGGWSPLHF
TGCAGTGCTAGATCCCAAGGGGGGTGGTCACCCCTCCACTTT
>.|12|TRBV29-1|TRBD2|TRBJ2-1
CSVDGLADEQFF
TGCAGCGTTGACGGGCTAGCGGATGAGCAGTTCTTC
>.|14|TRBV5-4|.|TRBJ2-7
CASSRDIGAYEQYF
TGTGCCAGCAGCCGGGACATTGGAGCGTACGAGCAGTACTTC
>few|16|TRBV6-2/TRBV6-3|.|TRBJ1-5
CASSYSRAEFNQPQHF
TGTGCCAGCAGTTACTCCAGGGCGGAGTTCAATCAGCCCCAGCATTTT
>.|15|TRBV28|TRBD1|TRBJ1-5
CASSLGTGMWKPQHF
TGTGCCAGCAGTTTAGGGACAGGGATGTGGAAGCCCCAGCATTTT
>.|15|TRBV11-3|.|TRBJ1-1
CASSLIGGDLTEAFF
TGTGCCAGCAGCCTCATAGGTGGGGATCTTACTGAAGCTTTCTTT
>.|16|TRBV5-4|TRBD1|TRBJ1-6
CASTTRTGLGDSPLHF
TGTGCCAGCACCACGAGGACAGGGTTGGGAGATTCACCCCTCCACTTT
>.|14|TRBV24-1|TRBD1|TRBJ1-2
CATSDPQGNYGYTF
TGTGCCACCAGTGACCCACAGGGGAACTATGGCTACACCTTC
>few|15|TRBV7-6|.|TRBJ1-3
CASSRDADSGNTIYF
TGTGCCAGCAGCCGAGACGCTGACTCTGGAAACACCATATATTTT
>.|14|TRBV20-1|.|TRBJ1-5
CSQGALVGGQPQHF
TGCAGTCAGGGTGCCCTCGTAGGTGGTCAGCCCCAGCATTTT
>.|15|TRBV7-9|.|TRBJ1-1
CASSLGPMGDTEAFF
TGTGCCAGCAGCTTGGGCCCCATGGGGGACACTGAAGCTTTCTTT
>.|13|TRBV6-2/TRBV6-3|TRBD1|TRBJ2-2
CASRRTGTGELFF
TGTGCCAGCAGAAGGACAGGGACCGGGGAGCTGTTTTTT
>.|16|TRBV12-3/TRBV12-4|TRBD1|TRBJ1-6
CASSSGTAPYNSPLHF
TGTGCCAGCAGCTCCGGGACAGCTCCTTATAATTCACCCCTCCACTTT
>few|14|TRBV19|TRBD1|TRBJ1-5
CASSGQGGNQPQHF
TGTGCCAGTAGCGGGCAGGGGGGGAATCAGCCCCAGCATTTT
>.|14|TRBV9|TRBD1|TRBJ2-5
CASSPLGQQETQYF
TGTGCCAGCAGCCCCCTGGGACAGCAAGAGACCCAGTACTTC
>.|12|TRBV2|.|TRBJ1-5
CASSEAAPPQHF
TGTGCCAGCAGTGAAGCGGCACCACCCCAGCATTTT
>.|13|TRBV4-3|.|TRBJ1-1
CASSQASNTEAFF
TGCGCCAGCAGCCAAGCCTCGAACACTGAAGCTTTCTTT
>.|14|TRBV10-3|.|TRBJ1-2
CAISLAGSPYGYTF
TGTGCCATCAGCCTCGCCGGTAGCCCTTATGGCTACACCTTC
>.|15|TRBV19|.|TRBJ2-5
CASSITYMVQETQYF
TGTGCCAGTAGTATCACCTATATGGTCCAAGAGACCCAGTACTTC